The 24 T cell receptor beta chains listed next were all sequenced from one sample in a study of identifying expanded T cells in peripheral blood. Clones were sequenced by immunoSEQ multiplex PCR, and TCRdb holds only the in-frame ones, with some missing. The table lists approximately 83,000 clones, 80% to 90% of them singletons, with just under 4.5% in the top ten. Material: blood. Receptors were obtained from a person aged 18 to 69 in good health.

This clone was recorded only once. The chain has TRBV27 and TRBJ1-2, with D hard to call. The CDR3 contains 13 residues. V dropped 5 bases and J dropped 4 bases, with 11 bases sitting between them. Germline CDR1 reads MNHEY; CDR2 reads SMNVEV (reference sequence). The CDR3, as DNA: TGTGCCAGCAGTCGCGCGGGAAGCTATGGCTACACCTTC. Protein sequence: CASSRAGSYGYTF.

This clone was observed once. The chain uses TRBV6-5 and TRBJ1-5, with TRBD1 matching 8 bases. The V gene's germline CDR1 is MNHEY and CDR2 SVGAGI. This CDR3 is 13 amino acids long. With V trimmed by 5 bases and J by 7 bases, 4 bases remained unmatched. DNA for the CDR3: TGTGCCAGCAGTGAACAGGGGGGACAGCCCCAGCATTTT. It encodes CASSEQGGQPQHF.

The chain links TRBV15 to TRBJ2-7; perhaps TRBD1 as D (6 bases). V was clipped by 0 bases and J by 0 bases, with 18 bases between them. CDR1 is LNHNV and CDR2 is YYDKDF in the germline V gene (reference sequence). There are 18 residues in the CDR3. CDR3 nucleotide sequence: TGTGCCACCAGCAGAGATCGACGACAGGAGATAAGCTCCTACGAGCAGTACTTC. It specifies CATSRDRRQEISSYEQYF. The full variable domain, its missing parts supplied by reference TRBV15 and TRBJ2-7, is DAMVIQNPRYQVTQFGKPVTLSCSQTLNHNVMYWYQQKSSQAPKLLFHYYDKDFNNEADTPDNFQSRRPNTSFCFLDIRSPGLGDTAMYLCATSRDRRQEISSYEQYFGPGTRLTVT.

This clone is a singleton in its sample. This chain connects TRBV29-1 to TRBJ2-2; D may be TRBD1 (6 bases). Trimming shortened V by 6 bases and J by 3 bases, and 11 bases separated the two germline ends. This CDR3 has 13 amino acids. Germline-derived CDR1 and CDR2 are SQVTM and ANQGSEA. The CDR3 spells CSVGASHTGELFF. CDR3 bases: TGCAGCGTGGGGGCCTCCCACACCGGGGAGCTGTTTTTT.

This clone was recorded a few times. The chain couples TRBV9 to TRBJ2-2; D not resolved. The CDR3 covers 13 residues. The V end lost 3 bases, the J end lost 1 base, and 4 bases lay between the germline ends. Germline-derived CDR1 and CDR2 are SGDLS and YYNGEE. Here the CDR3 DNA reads TGTGCCAGCAGCGCAGGGAACACCGGGGAGCTGTTTTTT. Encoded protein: CASSAGNTGELFF.

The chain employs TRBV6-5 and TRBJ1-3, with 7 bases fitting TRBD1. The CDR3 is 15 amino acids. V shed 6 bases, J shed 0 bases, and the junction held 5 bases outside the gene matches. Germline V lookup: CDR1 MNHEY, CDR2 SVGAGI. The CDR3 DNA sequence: TGTGCCAGCAGCCGACAGGGCTACTCTGGAAACACCATATATTTT. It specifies CASSRQGYSGNTIYF.

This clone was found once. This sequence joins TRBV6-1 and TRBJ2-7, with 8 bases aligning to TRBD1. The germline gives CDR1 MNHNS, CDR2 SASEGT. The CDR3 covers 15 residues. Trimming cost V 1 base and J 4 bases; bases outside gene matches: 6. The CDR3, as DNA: TGTGCCAGCAGTGAAGGGTCAGGGGGCTTTTACGAGCAGTACTTC. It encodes CASSEGSGGFYEQYF.

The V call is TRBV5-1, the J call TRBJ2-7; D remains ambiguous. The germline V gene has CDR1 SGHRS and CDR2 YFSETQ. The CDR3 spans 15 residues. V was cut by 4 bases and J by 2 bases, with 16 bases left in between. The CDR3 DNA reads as TGCGCCAGCAGCGGGGTTGAAGGGAAGGCCTACGAGCAGTACTTC. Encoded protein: CASSGVEGKAYEQYF. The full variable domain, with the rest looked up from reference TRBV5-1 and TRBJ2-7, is KAGVTQTPRYLIKTRGQQVTLSCSPISGHRSVSWYQQTPGQGLQFLFEYFSETQRNKGNFPGRFSGRQFSNSRSEMNVSTLELGDSALYLCASSGVEGKAYEQYFGPGTRLTVT.

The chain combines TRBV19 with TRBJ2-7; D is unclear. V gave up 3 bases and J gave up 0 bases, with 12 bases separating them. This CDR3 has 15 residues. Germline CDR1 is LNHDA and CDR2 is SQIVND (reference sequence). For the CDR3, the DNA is TGTGCCAGTAGTATTTCCATGAGTACCTCCTACGAGCAGTACTTC. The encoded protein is CASSISMSTSYEQYF.

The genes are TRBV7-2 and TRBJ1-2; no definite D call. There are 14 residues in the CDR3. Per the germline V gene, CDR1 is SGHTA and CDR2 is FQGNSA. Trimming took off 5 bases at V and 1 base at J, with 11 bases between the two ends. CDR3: CASSQGRVNYGYTF. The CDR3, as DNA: TGTGCCAGCAGCCAAGGGAGGGTTAACTATGGCTACACCTTC.

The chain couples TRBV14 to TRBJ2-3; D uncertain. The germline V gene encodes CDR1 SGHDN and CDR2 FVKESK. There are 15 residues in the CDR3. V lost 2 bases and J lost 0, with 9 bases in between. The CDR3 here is CASSQWAASTDTQYF. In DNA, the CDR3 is TGTGCCAGCAGCCAATGGGCGGCTAGCACAGATACGCAGTATTTT.

CDR3 sequence: CSIGGGYF. The CDR3 nucleotides read TGCAGTATTGGTGGGGGGTACTTC. The chain employs TRBV20-1 and TRBJ2-7, with D perhaps TRBD1 or TRBD2 (5 bases each). Germline CDR1 is DFQATT and CDR2 is SNEGSKA (reference sequence). V lost 8 bases and J lost 12, with 11 bases in between. The CDR3 spans 8 residues.

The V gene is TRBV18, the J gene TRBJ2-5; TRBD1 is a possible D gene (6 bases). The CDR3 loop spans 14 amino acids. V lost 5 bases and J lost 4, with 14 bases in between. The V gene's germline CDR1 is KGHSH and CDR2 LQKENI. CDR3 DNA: TGTGCCAGCTCATGGGGCCAGGGGAGAGAGACCCAGTACTTC. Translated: CASSWGQGRETQYF.

The CDR3 nucleotides are TGCAGCGTCCTCTCAGGAGGCTATGGCTACACCTTC. Translated: CSVLSGGYGYTF. The V call is TRBV29-1, the J call TRBJ1-2; D uncertain. CDR3 length: 12 amino acids. V was cut by 6 bases and J by 4 bases, with 12 bases left in between. Germline V gives CDR1 SQVTM, CDR2 ANQGSEA.

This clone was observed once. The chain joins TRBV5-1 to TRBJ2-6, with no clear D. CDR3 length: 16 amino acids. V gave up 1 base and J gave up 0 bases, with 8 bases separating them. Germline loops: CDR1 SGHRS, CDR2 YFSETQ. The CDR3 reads CASSLFTVSGANVLTF. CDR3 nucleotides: TGCGCCAGCAGCTTGTTCACAGTCTCTGGGGCCAACGTCCTGACTTTC.

The CDR3 is CASREQGVGAGNTIYF. The DNA for the CDR3 is TGTGCCAGTAGGGAACAGGGAGTTGGGGCTGGAAACACCATATATTTT. The rearrangement links TRBV19 to TRBJ1-3, with D possibly being TRBD1 (6 bases). With 6 bases removed from V and 2 bases from J, the gap between germline ends came to 17 bases. The CDR3 has 16 residues. Germline V gene lookup returns CDR1 LNHDA and CDR2 SQIVND (reference sequence).

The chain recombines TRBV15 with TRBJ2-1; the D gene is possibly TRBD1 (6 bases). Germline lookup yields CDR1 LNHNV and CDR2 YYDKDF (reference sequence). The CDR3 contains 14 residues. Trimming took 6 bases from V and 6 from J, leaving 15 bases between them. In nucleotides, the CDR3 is TGTGCCACCAGACCCTCAACAGGGATCAATGAGCAGTTCTTC. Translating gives CATRPSTGINEQFF.

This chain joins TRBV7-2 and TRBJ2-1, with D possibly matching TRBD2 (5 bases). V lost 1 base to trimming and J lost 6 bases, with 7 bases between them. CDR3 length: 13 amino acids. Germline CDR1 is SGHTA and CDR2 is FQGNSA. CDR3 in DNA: TGTGCCAGCAGCTTAGATCGGGGCAATGAGCAGTTCTTC. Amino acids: CASSLDRGNEQFF.

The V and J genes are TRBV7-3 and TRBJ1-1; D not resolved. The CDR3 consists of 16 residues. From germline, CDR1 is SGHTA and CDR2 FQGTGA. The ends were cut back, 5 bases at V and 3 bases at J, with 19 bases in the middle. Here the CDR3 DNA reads TGTGCCAGCAGCCGAAGCAGGCGGGGTATGGACACTGAAGCTTTCTTT. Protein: CASSRSRRGMDTEAFF.

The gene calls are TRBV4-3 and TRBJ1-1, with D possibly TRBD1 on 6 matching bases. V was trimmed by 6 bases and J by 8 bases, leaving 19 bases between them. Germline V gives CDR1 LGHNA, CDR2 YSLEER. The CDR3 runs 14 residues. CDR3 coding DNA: TGCGCCAGCAGGGACTGGACAGAAAAACACGAAGCTTTCTTT. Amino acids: CASRDWTEKHEAFF.

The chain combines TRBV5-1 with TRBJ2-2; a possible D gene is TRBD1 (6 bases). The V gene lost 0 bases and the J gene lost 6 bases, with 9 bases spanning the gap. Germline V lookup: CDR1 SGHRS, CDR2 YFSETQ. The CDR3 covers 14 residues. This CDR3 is CASSLGTDPGELFF. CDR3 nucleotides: TGCGCCAGCAGCTTGGGGACAGACCCCGGGGAGCTGTTTTTT.

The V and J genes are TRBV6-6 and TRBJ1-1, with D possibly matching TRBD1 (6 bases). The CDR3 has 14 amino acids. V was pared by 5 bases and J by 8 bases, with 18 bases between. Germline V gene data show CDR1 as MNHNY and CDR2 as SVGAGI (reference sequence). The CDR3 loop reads CASSTYRDTEEAFF. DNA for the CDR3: TGTGCCAGCAGTACCTACCGGGACACCGAAGAAGCTTTCTTT.

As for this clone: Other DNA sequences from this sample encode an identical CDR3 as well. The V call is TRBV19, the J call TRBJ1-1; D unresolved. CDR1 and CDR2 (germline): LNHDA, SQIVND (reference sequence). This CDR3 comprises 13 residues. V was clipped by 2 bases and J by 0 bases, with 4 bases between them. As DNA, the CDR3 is TGTGCCAGTAGTATACTAATGAACACTGAAGCTTTCTTT. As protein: CASSILMNTEAFF.

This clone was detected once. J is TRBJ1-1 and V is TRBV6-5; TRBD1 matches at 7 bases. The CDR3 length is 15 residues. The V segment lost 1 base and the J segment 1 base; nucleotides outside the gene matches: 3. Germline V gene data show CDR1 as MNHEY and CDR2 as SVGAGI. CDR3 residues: CASSYLGTENTEAFF. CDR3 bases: TGTGCCAGCAGTTACTTAGGGACAGAGAACACTGAAGCTTTCTTT.